This TCR beta chain was recovered during a study of metastatic and nonmetastatic thyroid tumors (dated by TCRdb to about 2020). For the study in its entirety: Repertoires from peripheral blood and from tumor or nodule tissue samples of malignant and benign thyroid patients were compared. Study-wide conclusions, independent of this receptor: TCR beta diversity was reported as significantly higher in malignant tumors than in benign nodules, in both blood and tumor samples.

The library was produced with PCR. TCRdb shows the sequencer as Illumina HiSeq 4000. High-throughput sequencing was used to profile the TCR beta-chain CDR3 region of every patient. The authors' analysis ran thus. CDR3 differences across clinicopathological groups were used to build a classifier for discriminating distant-metastatic papillary thyroid cancer patients. The Shannon index was used to assess repertoire diversity, and the Morisita-Horn index was used to assess tumor-blood repertoire similarity. The public reads were run again by TCRdb, first through fastp at Q25 and then through MiXCR, and only productive beta chains were kept. TCRdb, not the authors, supplied the V and J calls. The sample yields approximately 4,000 clones; roughly 37% were counted once. Around a quarter of the sample is in the top ten clones. No patient had received any treatment before thyroid surgery. Using T-cell receptor beta sequencing, the study looked back at clinical samples from patients collected from the early 2010s to the late 2010s.

Trimming removed 6 bases from V and 4 bases from J, leaving 13 bases between the germline ends. Per the germline V gene, MNHEY is the CDR1 and SVGEGT is the CDR2. The CDR3 contains 14 residues, cysteine and phenylalanine counted. Solely the CDR3 DNA is kept, with 42 bases framed from the first base. This clone occurred a few times. Its antigen specificity is not known. No base quality values were provided; no much bigger clone lies one nucleotide off. The sequence links TRBV6-2 or TRBV6-3 to TRBJ2-1; the D gene is unclear. Sequencing was carried out using tumor tissue. The receptor was derived from a male donor with papillary thyroid cancer or a benign thyroid nodule (not recorded which). Some clones in this sample may be carry-over from other donors' samples. The CDR3 sequence is CASSPGRGYNEQFF. The DNA sequence is as follows: TGTGCCAGCAGCCCCGGGCGCGGATACAATGAGCAGTTCTTC.